This T cell receptor (beta chain) was obtained from a study of beta chain features in type 1 diabetes. Study details: Sorted cells examined across all samples numbered around 99,000,000. Overall study results and limits: Over-representation of high TCR-expressing cells was a possible consequence of cDNA sequencing. TCRB CDR3s from Type 1 diabetes patients were moderately but significantly shorter in all four CD4+ subsets.

One heparinised blood draw, averaging about 120 mL, came from each donor. V gave up 11 bases and J gave up 5 bases, with 17 bases separating them. This CDR3 comprises 13 residues. In germline, CDR1 is ENHRY, CDR2 SYGVKD. Since all of the isolated RNA was reverse transcribed, expressed TCRB transcripts were what got sequenced. Clones were read by immunoSEQ multiplex PCR, and TCRdb kept only the in-frame ones, dropping some. This table holds roughly 610,000 clones, 15% to 18% found once. Comments on this clone: Antigen unknown.

This clonotype was obtained from a man younger than 30 in good health. This chain links TRBV10-3 with TRBJ2-3; D possibly matches TRBD1 or TRBD2 (7 bases each). Sequences were obtained from naive CD4+ T cells from blood. The CDR3 bases are TGTGCCTCTCAGGGGGGGCCAATAGATACGCAGTATTTT. Translated: CASQGGPIDTQYF.